These 8 T cell receptor beta chains came from one sample sequenced in a study of shared clonotypes between healthy human individuals. Only in-frame clones appear in the TCRdb table, and some are missing; sequencing was by immunoSEQ multiplex PCR. Of approximately 250,000 clones in the sample, just over 65% were seen once. The sequenced sample was memory CD4+ T cells sorted from blood. The subset was: CD45RA-negative fraction. The receptors were gathered from a young man in good health.

This chain joins TRBV11-2 and TRBJ2-1; D not resolved. CDR1 SGHAT and CDR2 FQNNGV come from the germline V gene. The CDR3 is 14 amino acids. The V end was cut by 0 bases, the J end by 4 bases, with 7 bases between. This CDR3 is CASSLDPAYNEQFF. The DNA for the CDR3 is TGTGCCAGCAGCTTAGATCCGGCATACAATGAGCAGTTCTTC.

This clone was observed a single time. The chain uses TRBV11-2 and TRBJ2-7, with TRBD1 identical over 7 bases. Germline CDR1 is SGHAT and CDR2 is FQNNGV. V trimming: 5 bases; J trimming: 3 bases; junction bases outside the gene matches: 4. The CDR3 spans 13 residues. The CDR3 region has the DNA TGTGCCAGCAGCCCGCAGGGGGTCTACGAGCAGTACTTC. Translated, it gives CASSPQGVYEQYF.

This chain links TRBV7-8 with TRBJ1-2, with 9 bases aligning to TRBD1. Germline CDR1 reads SGHVS; CDR2 reads FQNEAQ. The junction had 6 bases not matched to a gene; V was cut back by 0 bases and J by 4 bases. This CDR3 is built from 16 residues. The CDR3 sequence: CASSLANRGRGYGYTF. The CDR3 DNA sequence: TGTGCCAGCAGCTTAGCAAACAGGGGGCGAGGCTATGGCTACACCTTC.

This clone was counted many times. The genes are TRBV4-1 and TRBJ2-1; D gene unclear. CDR1 MGHRA and CDR2 YSYEKL come from the germline V gene. Trimming shortened V by 0 bases and J by 1 base, and 22 bases separated the two germline ends. CDR3 length: 20 residues. The CDR3 region is CASSQDNAPRVERSYNEQFF. CDR3 sequence (DNA): TGCGCCAGCAGCCAAGATAACGCCCCGCGTGTAGAAAGGTCCTACAATGAGCAGTTCTTC.

The chain recombines TRBV29-1 with TRBJ2-5, with 11 positions matching TRBD1. Germline assignment: CDR1 SQVTM and CDR2 ANQGSEA. The CDR3 is 15 residues long. The CDR3 DNA reads TGCTGGGTTGAAATGGACAGGGGGCGCACAGAGACCCAGTACTTC. Translated: CWVEMDRGRTETQYF.

The chain recombines TRBV28 with TRBJ2-1; D not certain. CDR1 and CDR2 from the germline V gene are MDHEN and SYDVKM. V was cut by 7 bases and J by 5 bases, with 3 bases left in between. This CDR3 spans 10 amino acids. CDR3 in DNA: TGTGCCAGCAAGGACAATGAGCAGTTCTTC. Translated, it gives CASKDNEQFF.

The chain is built from TRBV5-6 and TRBJ1-1; D is unclear. The ends were cut back, 0 bases at V and 0 bases at J, with 15 bases in the middle. This CDR3 contains 17 residues. Germline lookup yields CDR1 SGHDT and CDR2 YYEEEE. In nucleotides, the CDR3 is TGTGCCAGCAGCTTGGCGCTTGAGGTTTGGATGAACACTGAAGCTTTCTTT. Residues: CASSLALEVWMNTEAFF.

This chain joins TRBV9 and TRBJ2-5; D might be TRBD2 (7 bases). Germline V gene data show CDR1 as SGDLS and CDR2 as YYNGEE. Trimming removed 2 bases from V and 3 bases from J, with 20 bases in between. The CDR3 loop spans 17 amino acids. The DNA for the CDR3 is TGTGCCAGCAGCGTGGATTCAGGGGCGGGGGTGAAAGAGACCCAGTACTTC. Amino acids: CASSVDSGAGVKETQYF.